Following are 19 T cell receptor beta chains from one sample sequenced in a study of blood T cell repertoires in COVID-19. TCRdb's table, derived via immunoSEQ multiplex PCR, lists solely in-frame clones and lacks some. The sample includes around 89,000 clones, roughly 87% of them seen just once. Material: peripheral blood. The source of these receptors is a man aged 50-59 years with acute or convalescent COVID-19.

The rearrangement links TRBV19 to TRBJ1-4; TRBD1 agrees at 7 bases. The trim removed 7 bases at V and 8 bases at J, leaving 19 bases unmatched. Germline-derived CDR1 and CDR2 are LNHDA and SQIVND (reference sequence). This CDR3 is built from 17 residues. CDR3 coding DNA: TGTGCCAGTATGCCGACAGGGCACCCACCTCGGAAGGAAAAACTGTTTTTT. Encoded protein: CASMPTGHPPRKEKLFF.

The chain carries TRBV9 and TRBJ1-5, with 7 bases aligning to TRBD1. Trimming removed 3 bases from V and 4 bases from J; junction bases left unmatched: 4. From germline, CDR1 is SGDLS and CDR2 YYNGEE. The CDR3 length is 14 residues. CDR3 region: CASSATGRNQPQHF. The CDR3 DNA reads TGTGCCAGCAGCGCGACAGGGAGAAATCAGCCCCAGCATTTT.

The chain combines TRBV7-9 with TRBJ1-3; D ambiguous. The CDR3 totals 14 residues. Looked up from germline, CDR1 is SEHNR and CDR2 is FQNEAQ (reference sequence). Trimming left V 8 bases short and J 1 base short, with 12 bases between. CDR3 nucleotides: TGTGCCAGCTCCCCCCCGGGGTCTGGAAACACCATATATTTT. Translated: CASSPPGSGNTIYF.

The chain links TRBV6-1 to TRBJ1-5; 9 nucleotides match TRBD1. J gave up 2 bases and V 2 bases, and 7 bases lay outside the gene matches. The germline V gene encodes CDR1 MNHNS and CDR2 SASEGT. The CDR3 sequence is 17 residues long. The CDR3, as DNA: TGTGCCAGCAGTGAAACAGGGGGCGCTTGGGGCAATCAGCCCCAGCATTTT. Protein: CASSETGGAWGNQPQHF.

Written as DNA, the CDR3 is TGCGCCAGCAGTTTAAACACAGATACGCAGTATTTT. Protein sequence: CASSLNTDTQYF. The J gene is TRBJ2-3, the V gene TRBV5-1; D gene uncertain. The ends were cut back, 5 bases at V and 2 bases at J, with 6 bases in the middle. Germline CDR1 is SGHRS and CDR2 is YFSETQ. The CDR3 has 12 residues.

The chain couples TRBV28 to TRBJ2-5; 8 bases match TRBD1. Per germline, CDR1 MDHEN and CDR2 SYDVKM. The CDR3 has 12 amino acids. Trimming cost V 5 bases and J 7 bases; bases outside gene matches: 3. In DNA form, the CDR3 reads TGTGCCAGCAGTGACAGGGGACGGACCCAGTACTTC. It yields the protein CASSDRGRTQYF.

The chain uses TRBV7-2 and TRBJ2-1; 10 nucleotides align to TRBD2. Germline CDR1 SGHTA, CDR2 FQGNSA. V was pared by 5 bases and J by 4 bases, with 8 bases of the junction left unmatched. This CDR3 has 16 amino acids. CDR3 bases: TGTGCCAGCAGCGCAAGCGGGGGGGCTTTGTACAATGAGCAGTTCTTC. This translates into CASSASGGALYNEQFF.

The chain couples TRBV5-1 to TRBJ1-6, with 7 bases that match TRBD1. The CDR3 contains 18 residues. The germline V gene encodes CDR1 SGHRS and CDR2 YFSETQ. V lost 5 bases to trimming and J lost 6 bases; unmatched junction nucleotides: 17. The CDR3, as DNA: TGCGCCAGCAGAGATTGGGACAGCCATCCGCTTGGTAATTCACCCCTCCACTTT. Encoded protein: CASRDWDSHPLGNSPLHF.

The V and J genes are TRBV5-8 and TRBJ1-2; 7 bases map to TRBD1. V lost 3 bases, J lost 8 bases, and 10 bases stayed unmatched. The CDR3 extends over 14 amino acids. The germline V gene has CDR1 SGHTS and CDR2 YDEGEE. The CDR3 DNA sequence: TGTGCCAGCAGCTCCTACAGACAGGGTGGAGGCTACACCTTC. This encodes CASSSYRQGGGYTF.

This clone was picked up one time. This chain connects TRBV18 to TRBJ1-6; TRBD1 agrees at 7 bases. Germline trimming cut 3 bases from V and 13 bases from J; bases unmatched to any gene: 6. The CDR3 has 13 residues. Germline V gene lookup returns CDR1 KGHSH and CDR2 LQKENI. The CDR3: CASSPGQGGPLHF. DNA for the CDR3: TGTGCCAGCTCACCCGGGCAGGGGGGCCCCCTCCACTTT.

This chain joins TRBV6-6 and TRBJ2-3, with 11 bases that match TRBD2. V lost 5 bases to trimming and J lost 4 bases; unmatched junction nucleotides: 8. Germline loops: CDR1 MNHNY, CDR2 SVGAGI (reference sequence). There are 16 residues in the CDR3. CDR3 sequence: CASSPRGSGGADTQYF. In DNA, the CDR3 is TGTGCCAGCAGTCCCCGGGGTAGCGGGGGGGCAGATACGCAGTATTTT.

DNA for the CDR3: TGTGCCAGCAGGGGACAGGGGCCGAGCTCCTATAATTCACCCCTCCACTTT. Its translation is CASRGQGPSSYNSPLHF. This chain connects TRBV28 to TRBJ1-6; 10 bases agree with TRBD1. The CDR3 is 17 residues long. CDR1 and CDR2 (germline): MDHEN, SYDVKM. After removal of 6 bases from V and 0 bases from J, the junction contained 5 bases not matched to a gene.

The chain joins TRBV30 to TRBJ2-5; 13 nucleotides align to TRBD2. This CDR3 spans 18 amino acids. Germline V gene lookup returns CDR1 GTSNPN and CDR2 SVGIG (reference sequence). The trim removed 1 base at V and 0 bases at J, leaving 8 bases unmatched. This chain's CDR3 is CAWSGWTSGGRYQETQYF. The CDR3 region has the DNA TGTGCCTGGAGTGGCTGGACTAGCGGGGGCCGGTACCAAGAGACCCAGTACTTC.

The count of this clone is one. J is TRBJ1-2 and V is TRBV6-5; D unclear. Deletions cut 3 bases from V and 2 bases from J, with 7 bases between. Germline lookup yields CDR1 MNHEY and CDR2 SVGAGI. This CDR3 comprises 13 residues. CDR3 sequence (DNA): TGTGCCAGCAGTTATACCGGGAACTATGGCTACACCTTC. It encodes CASSYTGNYGYTF.

The chain recombines TRBV27 with TRBJ1-5; 10 bases map to TRBD1. CDR3 length equals 16 residues. CDR1 is MNHEY, CDR2 SMNVEV, per germline (reference sequence). V lost 5 bases, J lost 6 bases, and 10 bases stayed unmatched. The DNA for the CDR3 is TGTGCCAGCAGTCGGCAGGGACAGGGGACTGGTCAGCCCCAGCATTTT. Translation: CASSRQGQGTGQPQHF.

The V gene is TRBV21-1, the J gene TRBJ2-4; the table's D call TRBD1 went unverified against the DNA. TRBV21-1 is a listed pseudogene. CDR3 length: 15 amino acids. DNA for the CDR3: TGTGCCAGCAACTCGCCGACAGGAGCCAAAAACATTCAGTACTTC. Translated, it gives CASNSPTGAKNIQYF.

The chain combines TRBV5-8 with TRBJ1-3; 9 positions agree with TRBD1. This CDR3 spans 16 amino acids. CDR1 is SGHTS, CDR2 YDEGEE, per germline. The trim removed 4 bases at V and 3 bases at J, leaving 8 bases unmatched. This CDR3 reads CASSAGDRERGNTIYF. CDR3 coding DNA: TGTGCCAGCAGCGCCGGGGACAGGGAACGTGGAAACACCATATATTTT. Full variable domain (outside the CDR3, taken from reference TRBV5-8 and TRBJ1-3): EAGVTQSPTHLIKTRGQQATLRCSPISGHTSVYWYQQALGLGLQFLLWYDEGEERNRGNFPPRFSGRQFPNYSSELNVNALELEDSALYLCASSAGDRERGNTIYFGEGSWLTVV.

About this clone: The sample contains more than one DNA sequence encoding this CDR3. The J gene is TRBJ2-5, the V gene TRBV9; D is possibly TRBD1 (5 bases). The V gene's germline CDR1 is SGDLS and CDR2 YYNGEE. With 0 bases removed from V and 2 bases from J, the gap between germline ends came to 11 bases. The CDR3 consists of 15 residues. The DNA for the CDR3 is TGTGCCAGCAGCGTAGGTGGAGCAGGGCAAGAGACCCAGTACTTC. The encoded protein is CASSVGGAGQETQYF.

The CDR3 reads CASSKTGDKIDTQYF. The CDR3 nucleotides are TGTGCCAGCAGTAAGACAGGGGATAAAATAGATACGCAGTATTTT. V gene TRBV25-1 combines with J gene TRBJ2-3; 8 bases are shared with TRBD1. The CDR3 length is 15 residues. Germline CDR1 MGHDK, CDR2 SYGVNS. V lost 5 bases, J lost 5 bases, and 9 bases stayed unmatched. The whole variable domain, remainder taken from reference TRBV25-1 and TRBJ2-3, is EADIYQTPRYLVIGTGKKITLECSQTMGHDKMYWYQQDPGMELHLIHYSYGVNSTEKGDLSSESTVSRIRTEHFPLTLESARPSHTSQYLCASSKTGDKIDTQYFGPGTRLTVL.